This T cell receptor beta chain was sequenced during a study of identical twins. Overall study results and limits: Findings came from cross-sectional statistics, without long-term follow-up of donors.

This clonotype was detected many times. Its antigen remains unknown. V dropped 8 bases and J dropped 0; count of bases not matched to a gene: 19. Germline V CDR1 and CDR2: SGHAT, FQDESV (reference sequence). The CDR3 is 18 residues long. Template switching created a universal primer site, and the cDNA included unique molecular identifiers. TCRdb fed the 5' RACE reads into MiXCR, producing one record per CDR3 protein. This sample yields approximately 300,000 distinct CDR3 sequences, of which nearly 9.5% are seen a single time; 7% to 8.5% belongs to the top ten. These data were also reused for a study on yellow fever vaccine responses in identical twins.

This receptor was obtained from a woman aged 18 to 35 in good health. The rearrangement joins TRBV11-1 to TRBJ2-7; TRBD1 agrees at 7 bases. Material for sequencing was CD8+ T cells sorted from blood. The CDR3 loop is CASHHVAGGALNSYEQYF. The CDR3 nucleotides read TGTGCCAGCCACCATGTGGCAGGGGGAGCGCTAAACTCCTACGAGCAGTACTTC. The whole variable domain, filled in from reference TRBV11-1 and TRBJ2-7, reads EAEVAQSPRYKITEKSQAVAFWCDPISGHATLYWYRQILGQGPELLVQFQDESVVDDSQLPKDRFSAERLKGVDSTLKIQPAELGDSAMYLCASHHVAGGALNSYEQYFGPGTRLTVT.